This T cell receptor beta chain was profiled in a study of beta chain features in type 1 diabetes. Every donor had blood drawn once into heparin, roughly 0.11 L on average. The study's findings and limits: The analysis here could not establish whether HLA type shapes TCRB rearrangement. People with Type 1 diabetes carried modestly yet significantly shorter TCRB CDR3s in all four CD4+ subsets. Patients' naive, central memory and regulatory TCRB repertoires appeared more alike than those of healthy donors.

Of note for this clone: The antigen is undetermined.

Expressed TCRB transcripts were sequenced because the entire RNA isolate underwent reverse transcription. Some clones are missing from TCRdb's copy, which holds only in-frame ones; the method was immunoSEQ multiplex PCR. The table shows 120,000 to 150,000 clones, with around 9.3% occurring only once. The CDR3 is 16 residues long. In germline, CDR1 is SEHNR, CDR2 FQNEAQ (reference sequence). With V trimmed by 5 bases and J by 7 bases, 11 bases remained unmatched. Sequenced sample: naive CD4+ T cells from blood. The chain joins TRBV7-9 to TRBJ1-6; 7 bases are a match to TRBD1. This TCR came from a man between 18 and 29 years old in good health. CDR3 DNA: TGTGCCAGCAGCGGTCACACGGGACAGACCAATTCACCCCTCCACTTT. Amino acids: CASSGHTGQTNSPLHF.